These 25 T cell receptor beta chains were all obtained from the same sample, sequenced in a study of blood T cells in healthy people across ages. Using a J-beta primer mix together with a sample-barcoded 5' primer, a second PCR was run for roughly 7 to 11 cycles. TCRdb re-called the 5' RACE reads with MiXCR, one entry per CDR3 protein. The data show approximately 1.5 million distinct CDR3 sequences, roughly 43% seen once. Specimen: blood. All receptors come from a woman in her late teens or twenties in good health.

This clonotype was counted ten times or more. The chain links TRBV4-3 to TRBJ2-1; D unresolved. The germline V gene has CDR1 LGHNA and CDR2 YSLEER. The CDR3 length is 13 residues. V dropped 0 bases and J dropped 10 bases, with 10 bases sitting between them. The DNA of the CDR3 is TGCGCCAGCAGCCAAGATTGGGCGCGGGAGCAGTTCTTC. It encodes CASSQDWAREQFF.

Only a few counts were recorded for this clonotype. The chain uses TRBV5-1 and TRBJ2-3, with D perhaps being TRBD1 or TRBD2 (5 bases each). The germline CDR1 and CDR2 sequences are SGHRS and YFSETQ. This CDR3 region has 14 residues. Deletions cut 7 bases from V and 2 bases from J, with 14 bases between. The CDR3 coding sequence is TGCGCCAGCGGGACCTTACCGGACACAGATACGCAGTATTTT. It translates to CASGTLPDTDTQYF.

The gene calls are TRBV13 and TRBJ2-7; maybe TRBD1 (5 bases). Trimming pared 0 bases from V and 3 bases from J, leaving 12 bases between. Germline V gives CDR1 PRHDT, CDR2 FYEKMQ (reference sequence). The CDR3 is made up of 15 amino acids. The CDR3 nucleotides are TGTGCCAGCAGCTTAGGGACAGCGACATTCTACGAGCAGTACTTC. This encodes CASSLGTATFYEQYF.

This clonotype was seen repeatedly, ten times or more. The chain uses TRBV28 and TRBJ1-4, with 9 bases matching TRBD1. Germline-derived CDR1 and CDR2 are MDHEN and SYDVKM. With V trimmed by 4 bases and J by 8 bases, 8 bases remained unmatched. This CDR3 has 15 amino acids. The CDR3, as DNA: TGTGCCAGCAGTTCGGGACAGGGAGGATGGGAAAAACTGTTTTTT. Protein: CASSSGQGGWEKLFF.

This clonotype has more than one count but fewer than ten. The chain links TRBV4-3 to TRBJ2-4; D is possibly TRBD2 (6 bases). Germline V gene data show CDR1 as LGHNA and CDR2 as YSLEER. The ends were cut back, 0 bases at V and 13 bases at J, with 13 bases in the middle. This CDR3 spans 13 amino acids. The CDR3 spells CASSQDPPGEQYF. Here the CDR3 DNA reads TGCGCCAGCAGCCAAGATCCCCCGGGGGAGCAGTACTTC.

The rearrangement links TRBV7-9 to TRBJ2-5; TRBD1 is a possible D gene (5 bases). The V end lost 1 base, the J end lost 1 base, and 13 bases lay between the germline ends. Germline CDR1 reads SEHNR; CDR2 reads FQNEAQ (reference sequence). The CDR3 length is 16 residues. CDR3 amino acids: CASSLGTPSPQETQYF. The CDR3 DNA sequence: TGTGCCAGCAGCTTAGGGACACCGTCTCCCCAAGAGACCCAGTACTTC.

This clonotype has only a few counts. This chain joins TRBV4-2 and TRBJ2-2; D gene uncertain. Trimming took 0 bases from V and 3 from J, leaving 8 bases between them. In germline, CDR1 is LGHNA, CDR2 YNFKEQ. The CDR3 covers 15 residues. CDR3 loop: CASSQEWLYTGELFF. CDR3 bases: TGTGCCAGCAGCCAAGAATGGCTATACACCGGGGAGCTGTTTTTT.

The chain has TRBV27 and TRBJ1-1; D unresolved. Per germline, CDR1 MNHEY and CDR2 SMNVEV (reference sequence). Trimming stripped 2 bases from V and 0 bases from J, with 10 bases between. CDR3 length: 15 residues. CDR3: CASSLLGSMNTEAFF. The CDR3 DNA reads as TGTGCCAGCAGTTTACTTGGCAGCATGAACACTGAAGCTTTCTTT.

V gene TRBV7-8 combines with J gene TRBJ1-2, with no clear D. Between the trimmed V and J ends, which lost 1 base and 4 bases, there was a span of 16 bases. The CDR3 totals 16 residues. CDR1 is SGHVS, CDR2 FQNEAQ, per germline. The chain's CDR3 is CASSLVPSNLFYGYTF. CDR3 bases: TGTGCCAGCAGCTTAGTACCCAGCAACCTATTCTATGGCTACACCTTC.

The chain uses TRBV25-1 and TRBJ1-4; D is perhaps TRBD1 (5 bases). V was pared by 7 bases and J by 8 bases, with 20 bases between. CDR1 is MGHDK, CDR2 SYGVNS, per germline. The CDR3 loop spans 15 amino acids. CDR3 region: CASKTRTPSGEKLFF. In DNA form, the CDR3 reads TGTGCCAGCAAGACCCGGACACCGTCGGGAGAAAAACTGTTTTTT.

The chain combines TRBV7-2 with TRBJ2-5; 12 positions agree with TRBD2. Per the germline V gene, CDR1 is SGHTA and CDR2 is FQGNSA. The CDR3 has 18 residues. The trim removed 4 bases at V and 1 base at J, leaving 10 bases unmatched. CDR3 in amino acids: CASSSGSLAGGLQETQYF. CDR3 DNA sequence: TGTGCCAGCAGCTCAGGGTCCCTAGCGGGGGGGCTCCAAGAGACCCAGTACTTC.

The chain has TRBV28 and TRBJ1-1, with a weak D call TRBD1 (5 bases). The CDR3 runs to 14 residues. The V gene's germline CDR1 is MDHEN and CDR2 SYDVKM. V lost 5 bases to trimming and J lost 3 bases, with 13 bases between them. CDR3 residues: CASSPGGRHTEAFF. In DNA form, the CDR3 reads TGTGCCAGCAGTCCCGGGGGGAGGCACACTGAAGCTTTCTTT.

In its sample, this clonotype was seen a few times. Its ends do not fully match the called genes, so a read error is possible. The chain combines TRBV5-1 with TRBJ2-1; TRBD2 aligns across 8 bases. The CDR3 length is 14 residues. Per the germline V gene, CDR1 is SGHRS and CDR2 is YFSETQ. The DNA for the CDR3 is TGTGCCAGCAGCTTGCCTAGCGGGTACAATGAGCAGTTCTTC. It codes for CASSLPSGYNEQFF.

J is TRBJ1-2 and V is TRBV20-1; D is unclear. Per the germline V gene, CDR1 is DFQATT and CDR2 is SNEGSKA (reference sequence). The CDR3 spans 13 residues. The V and J ends lost 6 bases and 4 bases respectively, with 15 bases between them. Here the CDR3 reads CSALQGFLYGYTF. As DNA, the CDR3 is TGCAGTGCGCTTCAAGGGTTTCTCTATGGCTACACCTTC.

The chain links TRBV6-6 to TRBJ2-3; D is unclear. CDR3 length: 16 residues. Germline CDR1 reads MNHNY; CDR2 reads SVGAGI (reference sequence). The V end lost 0 bases, the J end lost 2 bases, and 12 bases lay between the germline ends. This CDR3 reads CASSYSYGEPTDTQYF. The CDR3 nucleotides are TGTGCCAGCAGTTACTCGTACGGAGAACCCACAGATACGCAGTATTTT.

The genes are TRBV27 and TRBJ1-5, with unresolved D. The CDR3 has 12 amino acids. Germline V lookup: CDR1 MNHEY, CDR2 SMNVEV (reference sequence). V was clipped by 7 bases and J by 3 bases, with 7 bases between them. The DNA of the CDR3 is TGTGCCAGCAAATCCCTCAATCAGCCCCAGCATTTT. This gives the protein CASKSLNQPQHF.

J is TRBJ1-1 and V is TRBV20-1; D remains ambiguous. This CDR3 comprises 13 residues. V dropped 2 bases and J dropped 3 bases, with 10 bases sitting between them. Germline V gene lookup returns CDR1 DFQATT and CDR2 SNEGSKA (reference sequence). CDR3 amino acids: CSARFGSDTEAFF. In DNA, the CDR3 is TGCAGTGCTAGATTTGGATCGGACACTGAAGCTTTCTTT.

This sequence joins TRBV7-8 and TRBJ2-5; D may be TRBD1 (6 bases). The end of the DNA fits TRBJ2-1 better, so the J call may be wrong. CDR1 and CDR2 from the germline V gene are SGHVS and FQNEAQ. The CDR3 runs to 14 residues. The CDR3 reads CASSLVSGQETQFF. The DNA for the CDR3 is TGTGCCAGCAGCTTAGTTTCGGGACAAGAGACCCAGTTCTTC.

This clonotype was detected ten times or more. V gene TRBV20-1 combines with J gene TRBJ2-5, with 13 bases lining up with TRBD2. The DNA matches TRBJ2-7 better at its end, which makes the J call doubtful. The CDR3 runs 18 residues. Germline assignment: CDR1 DFQATT and CDR2 SNEGSKA (reference sequence). CDR3 sequence: CSARATLGTSGVLHEQYF. CDR3 DNA: TGCAGTGCTAGAGCGACCCTGGGGACTAGCGGGGTGTTACACGAGCAGTACTTC.

This chain links TRBV6-6 with TRBJ2-7; the D gene could be TRBD1 or TRBD2 (5 bases each). CDR1 and CDR2 (germline): MNHNY, SVGAGI (reference sequence). V shed 0 bases and J shed 7 bases, with 13 bases lying between them. The CDR3 sequence is 14 residues long. The CDR3 nucleotides are TGTGCCAGCAGTTACTCGGGCAGGGAGAGTGAGCAGTACTTC. As protein: CASSYSGRESEQYF.

The J gene is TRBJ2-2, the V gene TRBV3-1, with D uncertain. V was pared by 2 bases and J by 5 bases, with 9 bases between. The CDR3 covers 14 residues. Germline V gives CDR1 LGHDT, CDR2 YNNKEL (reference sequence). CDR3 region: CASSQMMGTGELFF. The CDR3 DNA is TGTGCCAGCAGCCAAATGATGGGAACCGGGGAGCTGTTTTTT.

A single count supports this clonotype. The chain has TRBV5-6 and TRBJ2-5; D not certain. Trimming removed 0 bases from V and 1 base from J, with 10 bases in between. The CDR3 contains 15 residues. Per the germline V gene, CDR1 is SGHDT and CDR2 is YYEEEE. CDR3 sequence: CASSLGRSAQETQYF. CDR3 in DNA: TGTGCCAGCAGCTTGGGCAGGTCGGCCCAAGAGACCCAGTACTTC.

The chain couples TRBV7-2 to TRBJ1-1, with 11 bases that match TRBD1. CDR1 and CDR2 from the germline V gene are SGHTA and FQGNSA. The CDR3 sequence is 16 residues long. J was trimmed by 6 bases and V by 6 bases; bases with no gene match: 12. The CDR3 region is CASRSHGGTGGAEAFF. CDR3 bases: TGTGCCAGCAGATCGCATGGAGGGACAGGGGGGGCTGAAGCTTTCTTT.

This clonotype turned up a few times. The chain employs TRBV12-3 or TRBV12-4 and TRBJ1-5, with no clear D. The CDR3 spans 13 residues. Trimming took 6 bases from V and 7 from J, leaving 13 bases between them. For the CDR3, the DNA is TGTGCCAGCAGCCCCGATCAGGAACAGCCCCAGCATTTT. Amino acid sequence: CASSPDQEQPQHF.

This chain uses TRBV27 with TRBJ2-1; 15 nucleotides line up with TRBD2. CDR3 length: 16 amino acids. After removal of 7 bases from V and 8 bases from J, the junction contained 9 bases not matched to a gene. The germline gives CDR1 MNHEY, CDR2 SMNVEV (reference sequence). The CDR3 region has the DNA TGTGCCAGCACCCAATTGGGACTAGCGGGAGGCTATGAGCAGTTCTTC. Translation gives CASTQLGLAGGYEQFF.